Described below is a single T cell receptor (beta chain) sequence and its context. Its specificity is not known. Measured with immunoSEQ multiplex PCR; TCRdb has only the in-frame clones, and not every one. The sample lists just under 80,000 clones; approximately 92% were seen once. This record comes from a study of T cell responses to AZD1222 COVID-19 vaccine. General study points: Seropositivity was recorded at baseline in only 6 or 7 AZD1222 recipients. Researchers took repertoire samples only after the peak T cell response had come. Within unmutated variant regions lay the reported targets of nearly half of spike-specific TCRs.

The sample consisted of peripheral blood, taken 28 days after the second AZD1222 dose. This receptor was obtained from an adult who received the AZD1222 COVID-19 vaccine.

CDR3 coding DNA: TGTGCCAGCAGCTTATCCGAGGGAATAGCCTACGAGCAGTACTTC. Amino acid sequence: CASSLSEGIAYEQYF. The V and J genes are TRBV11-2 and TRBJ2-7, with a possible D match to TRBD2 (5 bases). CDR1 and CDR2 from the germline V gene are SGHAT and FQNNGV. This CDR3 contains 15 residues. Between the trimmed V and J ends, which lost 2 bases and 2 bases, there was a span of 13 bases.